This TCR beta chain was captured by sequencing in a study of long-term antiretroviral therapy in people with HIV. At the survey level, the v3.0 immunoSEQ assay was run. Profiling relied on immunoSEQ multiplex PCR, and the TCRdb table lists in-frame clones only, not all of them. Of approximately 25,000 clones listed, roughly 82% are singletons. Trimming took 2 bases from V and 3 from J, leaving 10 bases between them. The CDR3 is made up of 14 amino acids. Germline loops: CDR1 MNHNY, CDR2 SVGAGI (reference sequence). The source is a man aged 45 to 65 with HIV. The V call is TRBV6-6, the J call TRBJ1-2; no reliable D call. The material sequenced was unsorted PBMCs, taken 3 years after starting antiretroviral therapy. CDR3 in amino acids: CASSYTADYYGYTF. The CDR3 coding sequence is TGTGCCAGCAGTTACACGGCAGACTACTATGGCTACACCTTC.